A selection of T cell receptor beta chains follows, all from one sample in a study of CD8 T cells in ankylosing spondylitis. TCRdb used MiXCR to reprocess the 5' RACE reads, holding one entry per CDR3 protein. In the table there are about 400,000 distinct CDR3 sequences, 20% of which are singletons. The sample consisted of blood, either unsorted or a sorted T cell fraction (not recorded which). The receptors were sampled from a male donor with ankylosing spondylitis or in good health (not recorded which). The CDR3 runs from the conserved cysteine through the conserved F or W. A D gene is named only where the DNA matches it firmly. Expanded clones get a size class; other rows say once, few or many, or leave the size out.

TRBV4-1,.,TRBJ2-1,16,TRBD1,CASSQTTGVVYNEQFF,TGCGCCAGCAGCCAGACAACAGGGGTCGTCTACAATGAGCAGTTCTTC
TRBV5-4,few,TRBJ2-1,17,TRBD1,CASSSPRETGGYNEQFF,TGTGCCAGCAGCTCGCCCCGTGAGACAGGGGGCTACAATGAGCAGTTCTTC
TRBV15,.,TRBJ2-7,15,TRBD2,CATGLAGGLRYEQYF,TGTGCCACCGGACTAGCGGGGGGGCTTAGGTACGAGCAGTACTTC
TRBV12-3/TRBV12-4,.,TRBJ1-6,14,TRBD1,CASSSGGDNSPLHF,TGTGCCAGCAGTTCAGGGGGCGATAATTCACCCCTCCACTTT
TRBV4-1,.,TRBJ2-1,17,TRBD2,CASSQDMGGGAYNEQFF,TGCGCCAGCAGCCAAGATATGGGCGGGGGGGCCTACAATGAGCAGTTCTTC
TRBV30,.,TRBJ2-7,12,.,CAWSVLGYEQYF,TGTGCCTGGAGTGTACTGGGATACGAGCAGTACTTC
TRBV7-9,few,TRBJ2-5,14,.,CASSSARTLETQYF,TGTGCCAGCAGCTCAGCTCGGACTTTAGAGACCCAGTACTTC
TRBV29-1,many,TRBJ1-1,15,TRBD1,CSVEPQDRVWTEAFF,TGCAGCGTTGAGCCCCAGGACAGGGTATGGACTGAAGCTTTCTTT
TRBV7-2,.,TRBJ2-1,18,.,CASSLAVTEISSYNEQFF,TGTGCCAGCAGCTTAGCGGTGACGGAGATAAGCTCCTACAATGAGCAGTTCTTC
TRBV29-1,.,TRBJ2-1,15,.,CSVEGGQGRYNEQFF,TGCAGCGTTGAGGGGGGGCAGGGGAGATACAATGAGCAGTTCTTC
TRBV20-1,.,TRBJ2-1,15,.,CSARDEEGARNEQFF,TGCAGTGCTAGAGATGAGGAAGGGGCGCGGAATGAGCAGTTCTTC
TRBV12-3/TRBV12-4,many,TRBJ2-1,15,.,CASSLAGTLYNEQFF,TGTGCCAGCAGTTTAGCGGGGACCCTATACAATGAGCAGTTCTTC
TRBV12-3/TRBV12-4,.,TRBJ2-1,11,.,CATREANEQFF,TGTGCCACCAGGGAGGCCAATGAGCAGTTCTTC
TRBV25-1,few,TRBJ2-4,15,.,CASSESREAKNIQYF,TGTGCCAGCAGTGAATCCAGGGAGGCCAAAAACATTCAGTACTTC
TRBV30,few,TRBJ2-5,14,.,CAWSVPVYQETQYF,TGTGCCTGGAGTGTTCCAGTCTACCAAGAGACCCAGTACTTC
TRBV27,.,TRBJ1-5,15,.,CASRQSWGGNQPQHF,TGTGCCAGCAGACAATCCTGGGGAGGCAATCAGCCCCAGCATTTT
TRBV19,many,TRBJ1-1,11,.,CASTENTEAFF,TGTGCCAGTACAGAGAACACTGAAGCTTTCTTT
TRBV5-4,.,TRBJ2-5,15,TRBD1,CASSLVGTGIETQYF,TGTGCCAGCAGCTTGGTCGGGACAGGGATTGAGACCCAGTACTTC
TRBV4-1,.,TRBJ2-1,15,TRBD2,CASSQEVGGAPEQFF,TGCGCCAGCAGCCAAGAGGTCGGGGGGGCTCCTGAGCAGTTCTTC
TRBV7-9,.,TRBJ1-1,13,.,CASSPPGVGEAFF,TGTGCCAGCAGCCCCCCGGGCGTTGGCGAAGCTTTCTTT
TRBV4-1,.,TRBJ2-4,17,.,CASSRKGKGPTISIQYF,TGCGCCAGCAGCCGAAAGGGAAAGGGCCCCACGATCAGCATTCAGTACTTC
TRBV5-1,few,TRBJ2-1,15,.,CASSVDTRPYNEQFF,TGCGCCAGCAGCGTGGACACCCGCCCCTACAATGAGCAGTTCTTC
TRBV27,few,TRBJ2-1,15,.,CASSIMLPTNNEQFF,TGTGCCAGCAGTATAATGTTACCAACCAACAATGAGCAGTTCTTC
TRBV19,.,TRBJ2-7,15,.,CASSIAPDGTYEQYF,TGTGCCAGTAGTATAGCCCCGGACGGCACCTACGAGCAGTACTTC
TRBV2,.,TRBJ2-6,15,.,CAIYTVLSGANVLTF,TGTGCCATCTATACAGTCCTCTCTGGGGCCAACGTCCTGACTTTC
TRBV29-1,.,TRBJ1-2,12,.,CSVAGMGPGYTF,TGCAGCGTTGCAGGGATGGGACCTGGCTACACCTTC
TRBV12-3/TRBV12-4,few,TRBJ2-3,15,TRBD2,CASSLLRGARDTQYF,TGTGCCAGCAGTTTGTTGCGGGGGGCCCGAGATACGCAGTATTTT
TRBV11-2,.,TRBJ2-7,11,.,CASSGRAEQYF,TGTGCCAGCAGCGGCCGGGCCGAGCAGTACTTC
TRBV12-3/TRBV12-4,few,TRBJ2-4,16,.,CASSNRQPGAKNIQYF,TGTGCCAGCAGTAACCGACAGCCTGGGGCCAAAAACATTCAGTACTTC
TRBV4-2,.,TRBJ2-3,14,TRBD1,CASSPFPGTGLEYF,TGTGCCAGCAGCCCATTCCCCGGGACAGGGTTGGAGTATTTT
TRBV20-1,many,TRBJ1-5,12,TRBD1,CSADRGLEPQHF,TGCAGTGCCGACAGGGGGCTGGAGCCCCAGCATTTT
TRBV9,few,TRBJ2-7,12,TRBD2,CASSAGGGEQYF,TGTGCCAGCAGCGCGGGGGGGGGCGAGCAGTACTTC
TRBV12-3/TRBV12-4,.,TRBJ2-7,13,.,CASSTRSSYEQYF,TGTGCCAGCAGTACAAGGAGCTCCTACGAGCAGTACTTC
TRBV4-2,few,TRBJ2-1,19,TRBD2,CASSPPLLADMSSYNEQFF,TGTGCCAGCAGCCCCCCACTACTAGCGGATATGAGCTCCTACAATGAGCAGTTCTTC
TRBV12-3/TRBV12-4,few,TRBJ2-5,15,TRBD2,CASSLVAGGSETQYF,TGTGCCAGCAGTTTAGTAGCGGGGGGTTCGGAGACCCAGTACTTC
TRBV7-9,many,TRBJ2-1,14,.,CASSFQEGYNEQFF,TGTGCCAGCAGCTTCCAGGAGGGATACAATGAGCAGTTCTTC
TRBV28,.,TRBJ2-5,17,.,CASSPIAERAIQETQYF,TGTGCCAGCAGCCCCATAGCGGAGAGGGCCATCCAAGAGACCCAGTACTTC